These 21 T cell receptor beta chains originate from one sample sequenced in a study of control samples from healthy donors and cancer patients. The repertoire was sequenced with immunoSEQ multiplex PCR; TCRdb's copy has only in-frame clones and lacks some. The sample yields approximately 170,000 clones, about 92% seen once. The sequenced material came from blood. Receptor source: a man aged 30 to 39 in good health.

This sequence joins TRBV11-2 and TRBJ2-3, with 7 bases lining up with TRBD2. Germline V gene lookup returns CDR1 SGHAT and CDR2 FQNNGV. Unmatched junction bases numbered 13, after V lost 5 bases and J lost 5 bases. The CDR3 has 16 residues. The CDR3 is CASSTTGGRAEDTQYF. In DNA, the CDR3 is TGTGCCAGCAGCACCACTGGGGGGAGGGCCGAAGATACGCAGTATTTT.

The chain couples TRBV7-2 to TRBJ1-1; D is ambiguous. V lost 5 bases and J lost 1, with 8 bases in between. Germline V gives CDR1 SGHTA, CDR2 FQGNSA. This CDR3 is 13 amino acids long. CDR3 nucleotides: TGTGCCAGCAGCCAACGCGGGAACACTGAAGCTTTCTTT. Protein: CASSQRGNTEAFF. Full variable domain (missing parts from reference TRBV7-2 and TRBJ1-1): GAGVSQSPSNKVTEKGKDVELRCDPISGHTALYWYRQSLGQGLEFLIYFQGNSAPDKSGLPSDRFSAERTGGSVSTLTIQRTQQEDSAVYLCASSQRGNTEAFFGQGTRLTVV.

The rearrangement joins TRBV19 to TRBJ2-3; TRBD2 matches 11 bases. The CDR3 is 15 residues long. Trimming took 5 bases from V and 1 from J; bases not matched to a gene: 2. The germline V gene has CDR1 LNHDA and CDR2 SQIVND (reference sequence). The CDR3 here is CASSLLAGGTDTQYF. For the CDR3, the DNA is TGTGCCAGTAGTTTACTAGCGGGGGGCACAGATACGCAGTATTTT. Full variable domain (outside the CDR3, taken from reference TRBV19 and TRBJ2-3): DGGITQSPKYLFRKEGQNVTLSCEQNLNHDAMYWYRQDPGQGLRLIYYSQIVNDFQKGDIAEGYSVSREKKESFPLTVTSAQKNPTAFYLCASSLLAGGTDTQYFGPGTRLTVL.

The V and J genes are TRBV18 and TRBJ2-4; no firm D call. Germline V gives CDR1 KGHSH, CDR2 LQKENI. Between the trimmed V and J ends, which lost 0 bases and 0 bases, there was a span of 9 bases. The CDR3 runs 16 residues. The CDR3 region is CASSPPAGLAKNIQYF. The DNA of the CDR3 is TGTGCCAGCTCACCACCGGCCGGTCTAGCCAAAAACATTCAGTACTTC.

The gene calls are TRBV7-2 and TRBJ1-1; D possibly corresponds to TRBD1 (5 bases). The CDR3 is 14 residues long. V lost 4 bases, J lost 1 base, and 10 bases lay in between. CDR1 and CDR2 from the germline V gene are SGHTA and FQGNSA. The CDR3 nucleotides read TGTGCCAGCAGCTCGACAGAAAGGAACACTGAAGCTTTCTTT. Its translation: CASSSTERNTEAFF.

This clone was detected once. This chain joins TRBV7-9 and TRBJ2-4; TRBD1 or TRBD2 may be the D gene (5 bases each). CDR3 length equals 15 residues. The V and J ends lost 4 bases and 0 bases respectively, with 10 bases between them. Germline CDR1 and CDR2: SEHNR and FQNEAQ (reference sequence). CDR3 residues: CASSSRGEAKNIQYF. DNA for the CDR3: TGTGCCAGCAGCTCTCGGGGCGAAGCCAAAAACATTCAGTACTTC. Complete variable domain (other parts from reference TRBV7-9 and TRBJ2-4): DTGVSQNPRHKITKRGQNVTFRCDPISEHNRLYWYRQTLGQGPEFLTYFQNEAQLEKSRLLSDRFSAERPKGSFSTLEIQRTEQGDSAMYLCASSSRGEAKNIQYFGAGTRLSVL.

The chain links TRBV27 to TRBJ1-5; 11 bases map to TRBD1. V gave up 6 bases and J gave up 0 bases; unmatched junction bases: 7. This CDR3 region has 17 residues. Germline CDR1 and CDR2: MNHEY and SMNVEV (reference sequence). CDR3 nucleotide sequence: TGTGCCAGCAGACCGGGACAGGGGGGGAGTAGCAATCAGCCCCAGCATTTT. Protein sequence: CASRPGQGGSSNQPQHF.

This clone occurred once. The CDR3 loop is CASSDPSRGGLKPYEQYF. The CDR3, as DNA: TGCGCCAGCAGTGACCCGTCCAGGGGCGGACTGAAGCCCTACGAGCAGTACTTC. The chain has TRBV10-1 and TRBJ2-7; tentative D call: TRBD1 (6 bases). The CDR3 covers 18 residues. CDR1 and CDR2 from the germline V gene are WNHNN and SYGVQD (reference sequence). Between the trimmed V and J ends, which lost 3 bases and 2 bases, there was a span of 23 bases.

The gene calls are TRBV5-3 and TRBJ2-2; TRBD2 matches 8 bases. TRBV5-3 is an ORF; its function is uncertain. The CDR3 extends over 15 amino acids. Losses at the gene ends were 7 bases for V and 6 bases for J; bases not matched to a gene: 11. The CDR3 here is CARPLQRGRSGELFF. CDR3 DNA: TGTGCCAGACCTTTGCAGCGGGGGAGGTCCGGGGAGCTGTTTTTT.

The sample holds one count of this clone. The rearrangement links TRBV6-5 to TRBJ2-7, with 7 positions matching TRBD2. There are 14 residues in the CDR3. The V gene end was trimmed by 6 bases and the J gene end by 6 bases; junction bases not matched to a gene: 11. Germline values: CDR1 MNHEY, CDR2 SVGAGI. CDR3 amino acids: CASRRLASPLEQYF. CDR3 DNA: TGTGCCAGCAGAAGACTAGCATCCCCCCTCGAGCAGTACTTC.

In regard to this clone: Within the sample, other DNA sequences also encode this same CDR3. The genes are TRBV7-8 and TRBJ1-5; D remains ambiguous. CDR3 length: 13 amino acids. Per the germline V gene, CDR1 is SGHVS and CDR2 is FQNEAQ. With 1 base removed from V and 1 base from J, the gap between germline ends came to 2 bases. The CDR3 region is CASSLDSNQPQHF. CDR3 DNA sequence: TGTGCCAGCAGCTTAGACAGCAATCAGCCCCAGCATTTT.

J is TRBJ1-4 and V is TRBV27; D gene ambiguous. Between the trimmed V and J ends, which lost 2 bases and 3 bases, there was a span of 10 bases. Per the germline V gene, CDR1 is MNHEY and CDR2 is SMNVEV (reference sequence). The CDR3 runs to 15 residues. The CDR3: CASSLRRMSNEKLFF. CDR3 coding DNA: TGTGCCAGCAGTTTAAGGCGTATGTCTAATGAAAAACTGTTTTTT.

This clone is a singleton in its sample. The chain recombines TRBV5-4 with TRBJ2-5, with D unclear. This CDR3 is built from 14 residues. CDR1 SGHNT and CDR2 YYREEE come from the germline V gene (reference sequence). V was pared by 0 bases and J by 0 bases, with 6 bases between. CDR3 sequence (DNA): TGTGCCAGCAGCTTGGACACCTACCAAGAGACCCAGTACTTC. This translates into CASSLDTYQETQYF.

The chain links TRBV19 to TRBJ2-2; the match to TRBD2 covers 8 bases. Germline V CDR1 and CDR2: LNHDA, SQIVND (reference sequence). The J segment lost 2 bases and the V segment lost 6 bases, leaving 17 bases of the junction unmatched. CDR3 size: 19 residues. CDR3 in DNA: TGTGCCAGTAGATTTGGGACTAGGCTGGGGTCCACTAACACCGGGGAGCTGTTTTTT. This translates into CASRFGTRLGSTNTGELFF.

The chain combines TRBV10-2 with TRBJ1-2; 7 positions match TRBD1. Trimming removed 6 bases from V and 0 bases from J; junction bases left unmatched: 13. The CDR3 sequence is 17 residues long. Germline V gene sequence: CDR1 WSHSY, CDR2 SAAADI. The CDR3 here is CASRASGTVTPNYGYTF. CDR3 in DNA: TGCGCCAGCAGGGCCTCCGGGACAGTTACCCCTAACTATGGCTACACCTTC.

The chain is built from TRBV3-1 (or the pseudogene TRBV3-2) and TRBJ2-1, with D possibly being TRBD1 or TRBD2 (6 bases each). CDR1 and CDR2 from the germline V gene are LGHDT and YNNKEL (reference sequence). This CDR3 has 18 amino acids. The germline V and J ends were trimmed by 0 bases and 4 bases, with 19 bases remaining between them. CDR3 sequence: CASSQDRGASEVYNEQFF. The CDR3, as DNA: TGTGCCAGCAGCCAAGACAGGGGTGCTAGCGAGGTATACAATGAGCAGTTCTTC.

The chain recombines TRBV6-5 with TRBJ1-2; 7 bases fit TRBD1. V shed 7 bases, J shed 2 bases, and the junction held 7 bases outside the gene matches. Germline-derived CDR1 and CDR2 are MNHEY and SVGAGI. The CDR3 is made up of 14 amino acids. The CDR3: CASKSEGANYGYTF. CDR3 nucleotide sequence: TGTGCCAGCAAGAGCGAGGGGGCAAACTATGGCTACACCTTC.

The rearrangement uses TRBV19 and TRBJ1-2; the D gene is possibly TRBD1 (5 bases). Germline assignment: CDR1 LNHDA and CDR2 SQIVND (reference sequence). V was shortened by 6 bases and J by 4 bases, with 9 bases between the two germline ends. This CDR3 has 12 residues. The CDR3 loop reads CASRRGGYGYTF. DNA of the CDR3: TGTGCCAGTAGAAGGGGAGGCTATGGCTACACCTTC.

In this sample, this clone turned up a few times. V and J are TRBV7-9 and TRBJ1-6, with a weak D call TRBD1 (5 bases). V dropped 3 bases and J dropped 5 bases, with 8 bases sitting between them. Germline values: CDR1 SEHNR, CDR2 FQNEAQ (reference sequence). This CDR3 comprises 14 residues. CDR3 nucleotides: TGTGCCAGCAGCTTGGACAATCATAATTCACCCCTCCACTTT. Translated: CASSLDNHNSPLHF. Looking up the rest from reference TRBV7-9 and TRBJ1-6 gives the full variable domain: DTGVSQNPRHKITKRGQNVTFRCDPISEHNRLYWYRQTLGQGPEFLTYFQNEAQLEKSRLLSDRFSAERPKGSFSTLEIQRTEQGDSAMYLCASSLDNHNSPLHFGNGTRLTVT.

The rearrangement joins TRBV6-2 or TRBV6-3 to TRBJ2-7, with D perhaps matching TRBD1 (6 bases). CDR1 is MNHEY and CDR2 is SVGEGT in the germline V gene. V gave up 6 bases and J gave up 3 bases, with 18 bases separating them. The CDR3 runs 15 residues. This CDR3 reads CASSHRDNLHYEQYF. In DNA form, the CDR3 reads TGTGCCAGCAGCCACCGGGACAACTTACACTACGAGCAGTACTTC.

This rearrangement joins TRBV30 to TRBJ2-3; the match to TRBD2 covers 8 bases. The V and J ends lost 4 bases and 8 bases, in that order; junction bases with no gene match: 14. CDR3 length equals 15 residues. Germline CDR1 GTSNPN, CDR2 SVGIG (reference sequence). The chain's CDR3 is CAWTDGAGVVGTQYF. DNA of the CDR3: TGTGCCTGGACCGACGGAGCGGGGGTGGTTGGTACGCAGTATTTT.